This passage covers 16 T cell receptor beta chains from one sample sequenced in a study of patients and donors after allogeneic stem cell transplantation. TCRdb fed the RT-PCR reads into MiXCR, producing one record per CDR3 protein. The sample includes about 160,000 distinct CDR3 sequences, about a quarter seen only once; the top ten take roughly a quarter. Sequenced material: blood, either unsorted or a sorted T cell fraction (not recorded which). Receptor source: a human donor who was either an allogeneic HSCT recipient or a stem cell or donor lymphocyte infusion donor (not recorded which). It is not recorded whose cells these are; they may come from a transplant donor.

This chain connects TRBV24-1 to TRBJ1-2, with 8 bases fitting TRBD1. Germline loops: CDR1 KGHDR, CDR2 SFDVKD. The V and J ends lost 2 bases and 4 bases, in that order; junction bases with no gene match: 5. The CDR3 has 15 amino acids. DNA of the CDR3: TGTGCCACCAGTGATTCGGGGACAGGATTCTATGGCTACACCTTC. Residues: CATSDSGTGFYGYTF.

This clonotype was observed a handful of times. This rearrangement joins TRBV24-1 to TRBJ2-1; D ambiguous. Trimming removed 7 bases from V and 8 bases from J, with 8 bases in between. The CDR3 loop spans 11 amino acids. The germline gives CDR1 KGHDR, CDR2 SFDVKD. DNA for the CDR3: TGTGCCACCAGCAGTCAGCATGAGCAGTTCTTC. It translates to CATSSQHEQFF.

The rearrangement joins TRBV7-9 to TRBJ1-2; no firm D call. This CDR3 spans 12 amino acids. Germline V gene sequence: CDR1 SEHNR, CDR2 FQNEAQ (reference sequence). The V gene lost 5 bases and the J gene lost 3 bases, with 7 bases spanning the gap. For the CDR3, the DNA is TGTGCCAGCAGCATAACATACTATGGCTACACCTTC. It is translated as CASSITYYGYTF.

The chain has TRBV28 and TRBJ1-1; D not resolved. CDR3 size: 13 residues. V lost 5 bases and J 3 bases, leaving 10 bases between the germline ends. Germline CDR1 and CDR2: MDHEN and SYDVKM. CDR3 DNA: TGTGCCAGCAGTCATTCAGTTTACACTGAAGCTTTCTTT. Its translation is CASSHSVYTEAFF.

The chain joins TRBV7-2 to TRBJ1-5; TRBD1 matches 9 bases. The CDR3 contains 14 residues. Germline V gene data show CDR1 as SGHTA and CDR2 as FQGNSA. Germline trimming cut 5 bases from V and 9 bases from J; bases unmatched to any gene: 8. Written as DNA, the CDR3 is TGTGCCAGCAGCCGGGACAGGGTTGATCGGCCCCAGCATTTT. Amino acid sequence: CASSRDRVDRPQHF.

The V call is TRBV7-8, the J call TRBJ2-2; 7 bases are shared with TRBD2. The CDR3 consists of 17 residues. Germline CDR1 and CDR2: SGHVS and FQNEAQ. Germline trimming cut 2 bases from V and 2 bases from J; bases unmatched to any gene: 8. CDR3 loop: CASSLRGREYNTGELFF. The CDR3 region has the DNA TGTGCCAGCAGCTTACGTGGGAGGGAGTATAACACCGGGGAGCTGTTTTTT. The variable domain in full, with the rest retrieved from reference TRBV7-8 and TRBJ2-2, is GAGVSQSPRYKVAKRGQDVALRCDPISGHVSLFWYQQALGQGPEFLTYFQNEAQLDKSGLPSDRFFAERPEGSVSTLKIQRTQQEDSAVYLCASSLRGREYNTGELFFGEGSRLTVL.

This clonotype was recorded many times. The chain couples TRBV6-1 to TRBJ1-5; D is unclear. Germline CDR1 MNHNS, CDR2 SASEGT. The V and J ends lost 2 bases and 0 bases respectively, with 14 bases between them. The CDR3 loop spans 17 amino acids. The CDR3 DNA sequence: TGTGCCAGCAGTGAAAGGGCAGGCCGTAATAGCAATCAGCCCCAGCATTTT. It encodes CASSERAGRNSNQPQHF.

The chain links TRBV20-1 to TRBJ2-2, with D perhaps assigned TRBD1 or TRBD2 (5 bases each). This CDR3 region has 13 residues. The V gene's germline CDR1 is DFQATT and CDR2 SNEGSKA (reference sequence). Trimming removed 3 bases from V and 4 bases from J, with 9 bases in between. The CDR3 protein is CSASNGATGELFF. The CDR3 nucleotides are TGCAGTGCTAGTAACGGGGCCACCGGGGAGCTGTTTTTT.

The chain couples TRBV7-9 to TRBJ1-1; a weak D match, TRBD1 (5 bases). The CDR3 extends over 14 amino acids. V lost 1 base and J 4 bases, leaving 10 bases between the germline ends. The V gene's germline CDR1 is SEHNR and CDR2 FQNEAQ (reference sequence). In DNA form, the CDR3 reads TGTGCCAGCAGCTTAGAAGCGGGACTCACTGAAGCTTTCTTT. Protein product: CASSLEAGLTEAFF.

The chain combines TRBV25-1 with TRBJ2-7; D gene ambiguous. The CDR3 is made up of 11 amino acids. The ends were cut back, 5 bases at V and 6 bases at J, with 8 bases in the middle. Looked up from germline, CDR1 is MGHDK and CDR2 is SYGVNS. The CDR3 protein is CASSSQSEQYF. The CDR3 nucleotides read TGTGCCAGCAGTTCCCAGAGCGAGCAGTACTTC.

J is TRBJ2-7 and V is TRBV20-1, with D maybe TRBD1 (6 bases). Looked up from germline, CDR1 is DFQATT and CDR2 is SNEGSKA (reference sequence). V was shortened by 2 bases and J by 3 bases, with 11 bases between the two germline ends. CDR3 length: 13 amino acids. CDR3 residues: CSARPGQNYEQYF. The CDR3 DNA is TGCAGTGCTAGACCCGGACAGAACTACGAGCAGTACTTC.

This clonotype was seen only a few times. DNA for the CDR3: TGTGCCAGCAGCCAAAGGGCAAGCACAGATACGCAGTATTTT. This codes for CASSQRASTDTQYF. This sequence joins TRBV3-1 and TRBJ2-3; D not resolved. Germline CDR1 and CDR2: LGHDT and YNNKEL (reference sequence). The CDR3 is 14 residues long. V lost 2 bases and J lost 0, with 6 bases in between.

V and J are TRBV3-1 and TRBJ1-2; 7 bases align to TRBD1. J was trimmed by 5 bases and V by 0 bases; bases with no gene match: 6. The CDR3 has 15 amino acids. Germline lookup yields CDR1 LGHDT and CDR2 YNNKEL (reference sequence). The CDR3 sequence is CASSQDSGTEYGYTF. CDR3 sequence (DNA): TGTGCCAGCAGCCAAGACAGTGGGACAGAATATGGCTACACCTTC.

This clonotype has a handful of counts. The J gene is TRBJ1-1, the V gene TRBV11-2; D remains unclear. Germline CDR1 and CDR2: SGHAT and FQNNGV. Deletions cut 4 bases from V and 5 bases from J, with 14 bases between. The CDR3 has 14 amino acids. This chain's CDR3 is CASSSTSGKTEAFF. CDR3 DNA: TGTGCCAGCAGCTCTACGTCGGGGAAAACTGAAGCTTTCTTT.

The V and J genes are TRBV9 and TRBJ2-3, with D perhaps TRBD1 (6 bases). In germline, CDR1 is SGDLS, CDR2 YYNGEE. The ends were cut back, 0 bases at V and 5 bases at J, with 13 bases in the middle. The CDR3 length is 15 residues. In DNA form, the CDR3 reads TGTGCCAGCAGCGTAGGCACAGGGTGGGTAGATACGCAGTATTTT. Encoded protein: CASSVGTGWVDTQYF.

The rearrangement links TRBV20-1 to TRBJ2-1; 8 nucleotides match TRBD1. Germline V gives CDR1 DFQATT, CDR2 SNEGSKA (reference sequence). V shed 4 bases and J 3 bases; nucleotides not matched to a gene: 5. This CDR3 is 14 amino acids long. CDR3 DNA sequence: TGCAGTGCTAAGGGACAGGTGAACTACAATGAGCAGTTCTTC. Translated: CSAKGQVNYNEQFF.